Below, 15 T cell receptor beta chains from the same sample are listed, as sequenced in a study of OX40 agonist ivuxolimab in advanced cancers. Generated by immunoSEQ multiplex PCR, the TCRdb table keeps only in-frame clones and is missing some. The sample includes around 60,000 clones, roughly nine tenths of them seen just once. Specimen: CD4+ or CD8+ T cells sorted from blood, collected in a trial of the OX40 agonist ivuxolimab. The receptors originated from an adult with an advanced solid tumor such as melanoma, head and neck, liver or kidney cancer.

This rearrangement joins TRBV11-2 to TRBJ2-5; D tentatively reads TRBD1 or TRBD2 (5 bases each). In germline, CDR1 is SGHAT, CDR2 FQNNGV. The CDR3 extends over 14 amino acids. The germline V and J ends were trimmed by 4 bases and 1 base, with 10 bases remaining between them. The CDR3 DNA follows: TGTGCCAGCAGCTCGCTTGGGGGCCAAGAGACCCAGTACTTC. It yields the protein CASSSLGGQETQYF.

V and J are TRBV7-9 and TRBJ1-3; possibly TRBD1 for D (6 bases). Germline V gene lookup returns CDR1 SEHNR and CDR2 FQNEAQ (reference sequence). Deletions cut 5 bases from V and 8 bases from J, with 16 bases between. The CDR3 length is 14 residues. The CDR3 DNA reads as TGTGCCAGCAGCGACCCGCCCGGGGGCCACACCATATATTTT. Protein: CASSDPPGGHTIYF.

The chain combines TRBV7-5 with TRBJ1-4. TRBV7-5 is a pseudogene. This CDR3 region has 12 residues. The chain's CDR3 is CARSSPCEKLFF. The DNA for the CDR3 is TGTGCCAGAAGTTCTCCCTGTGAAAAACTGTTTTTT.

The chain's CDR3 is CASSDPQGADTQYF. Here the CDR3 DNA reads TGTGCCAGCAGTGACCCACAGGGCGCAGATACGCAGTATTTT. V gene TRBV6-1 combines with J gene TRBJ2-3; tentatively, D is TRBD1 (6 bases). The CDR3 runs to 14 residues. The germline CDR1 and CDR2 sequences are MNHNS and SASEGT. The V and J ends lost 3 bases and 4 bases respectively, with 11 bases between them.

V usage is TRBV7-2 and J usage is TRBJ2-7; D remains ambiguous. The CDR3 has 15 amino acids. The germline gives CDR1 SGHTA, CDR2 FQGNSA. The V gene lost 1 base and the J gene lost 2 bases, with 12 bases spanning the gap. The CDR3 reads CASSLGAGRTYEQYF. The CDR3, as DNA: TGTGCCAGCAGCTTAGGTGCCGGTCGGACCTACGAGCAGTACTTC.

This chain uses TRBV7-6 with TRBJ1-3; 9 bases are a match to TRBD1. V was clipped by 4 bases and J by 4 bases; unmatched bases: 2. This CDR3 contains 14 residues. CDR1 is SGHVS and CDR2 is FNYEAQ in the germline V gene. CDR3 nucleotides: TGTGCCAGCAGCTCGGGACAGGGAGGAAACACCATATATTTT. This translates into CASSSGQGGNTIYF.

This chain joins TRBV7-3 and TRBJ2-5; 15 bases map to TRBD2. The CDR3 sequence is 14 residues long. The J segment lost 11 bases and the V segment lost 5 bases, leaving 6 bases of the junction unmatched. Germline V CDR1 and CDR2: SGHTA, FQGTGA. The CDR3 region is CASSPGLAGGEQYF. The CDR3 nucleotides read TGTGCCAGCAGCCCCGGACTAGCGGGAGGGGAGCAGTACTTC.

The V gene is TRBV19, the J gene TRBJ2-1, with a possible D match to TRBD2 (7 bases). Germline V CDR1 and CDR2: LNHDA, SQIVND (reference sequence). V was cut by 1 base and J by 4 bases, with 17 bases left in between. The CDR3 has 17 residues. The CDR3 region is CASSIGGGGFYYNEQFF. CDR3 sequence (DNA): TGTGCCAGTAGTATAGGGGGGGGCGGATTCTATTACAATGAGCAGTTCTTC. Looking up the rest from reference TRBV19 and TRBJ2-1 gives the full variable domain: DGGITQSPKYLFRKEGQNVTLSCEQNLNHDAMYWYRQDPGQGLRLIYYSQIVNDFQKGDIAEGYSVSREKKESFPLTVTSAQKNPTAFYLCASSIGGGGFYYNEQFFGPGTRLTVL.

The gene calls are TRBV6-5 and TRBJ2-7, with D perhaps being TRBD1 or TRBD2 (5 bases each). The CDR3 has 15 residues. The V and J ends lost 5 bases and 9 bases respectively, with 23 bases between them. Per germline, CDR1 MNHEY and CDR2 SVGAGI. The DNA of the CDR3 is TGTGCCAGCAGTAGCATAGTACTAGGGGTATCGAGGCAGTACTTC. Its translation: CASSSIVLGVSRQYF.

V gene TRBV19 combines with J gene TRBJ1-5, with D unclear. The CDR3 loop spans 13 amino acids. The V gene's germline CDR1 is LNHDA and CDR2 SQIVND (reference sequence). Trimming stripped 3 bases from V and 5 bases from J, with 8 bases between. This CDR3 reads CASSIFTDQPQHF. As DNA, the CDR3 is TGTGCCAGTAGTATCTTTACCGATCAGCCCCAGCATTTT.

This clone was seen only once. The chain uses TRBV7-2 and TRBJ2-1, with 7 bases aligning to TRBD2. Trimming at V came to 0 bases and at J to 15 bases, leaving 8 bases not matched to a gene. The germline CDR1 and CDR2 sequences are SGHTA and FQGNSA. The CDR3 length is 13 residues. CDR3: CASSLAGSGGGFF. The CDR3 nucleotides read TGTGCCAGCAGCTTAGCAGGGTCGGGAGGAGGGTTCTTC.

The DNA for the CDR3 is TGTGCCAGCAGCCCAGGTCCCCGGCTCCAGAACACTGAAGCTTTCTTT. Translating gives CASSPGPRLQNTEAFF. The chain employs TRBV28 and TRBJ1-1; D gene uncertain. Trimming cost V 6 bases and J 1 base, with 18 bases left between them. The CDR3 extends over 16 amino acids. Germline assignment: CDR1 MDHEN and CDR2 SYDVKM.

Only a few counts were recorded for this clone. The chain employs TRBV10-3 and TRBJ2-7, with 14 bases lining up with TRBD2. The junction had 1 base not matched to a gene; V was cut back by 3 bases and J by 3 bases. The CDR3 is 15 residues long. Germline V gene sequence: CDR1 ENHRY, CDR2 SYGVKD. This chain's CDR3 is CAISDGLAGGYEQYF. In nucleotides, the CDR3 is TGTGCCATCAGTGATGGACTAGCGGGAGGCTACGAGCAGTACTTC.

V usage is TRBV19 and J usage is TRBJ1-1; D unclear. The germline V gene has CDR1 LNHDA and CDR2 SQIVND (reference sequence). The CDR3 runs 15 residues. V was clipped by 7 bases and J by 1 base, with 16 bases between them. As DNA, the CDR3 is TGTGCCAGTACCCATATCTCCCGAGGGAACACTGAAGCTTTCTTT. This encodes CASTHISRGNTEAFF. Based on the CDR3 plus reference TRBV19 and TRBJ1-1, the full variable domain is DGGITQSPKYLFRKEGQNVTLSCEQNLNHDAMYWYRQDPGQGLRLIYYSQIVNDFQKGDIAEGYSVSREKKESFPLTVTSAQKNPTAFYLCASTHISRGNTEAFFGQGTRLTVV.

The chain is built from TRBV2 and TRBJ2-7; 8 bases map to TRBD1. Germline assignment: CDR1 SNHLY and CDR2 FYNNEI. Germline trimming cut 6 bases from V and 5 bases from J; bases unmatched to any gene: 15. The CDR3 loop spans 16 amino acids. CDR3 in DNA: TGTGCCAGCAGAGGAGATTTGGACAGGGTGGGGGACGAGCAGTACTTC. Its protein product is CASRGDLDRVGDEQYF. The full variable domain, in which reference TRBV2 and TRBJ2-7 provide the parts outside the CDR3, is EPEVTQTPSHQVTQMGQEVILRCVPISNHLYFYWYRQILGQKVEFLVSFYNNEISEKSEIFDDQFSVERPDGSNFTLKIRSTKLEDSAMYFCASRGDLDRVGDEQYFGPGTRLTVT.